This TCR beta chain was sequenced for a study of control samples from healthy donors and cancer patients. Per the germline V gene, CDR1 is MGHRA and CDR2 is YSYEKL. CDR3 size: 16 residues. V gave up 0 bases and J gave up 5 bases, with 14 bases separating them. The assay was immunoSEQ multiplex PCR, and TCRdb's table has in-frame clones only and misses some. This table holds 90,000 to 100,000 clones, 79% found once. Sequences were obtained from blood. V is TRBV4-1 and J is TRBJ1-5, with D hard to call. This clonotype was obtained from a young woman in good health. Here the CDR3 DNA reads TGCGCCAGCAGCCAAGATTTTCTCCTTTGGGATCAGCCCCAGCATTTT. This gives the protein CASSQDFLLWDQPQHF.